This T cell receptor beta chain was captured in a study of human T cells and chemical hapten exposure. This clonotype was recorded many times. CDR1 and CDR2 (germline): KGHDR, SFDVKD. The CDR3 spans 15 residues. The J segment lost 4 bases and the V segment lost 5 bases, leaving 6 bases of the junction unmatched. TCRdb reprocessed the RACE reads with MiXCR, giving one entry per CDR3 protein. Of fewer than 45,000 distinct CDR3 sequences in the sample, approximately 10% are singletons; the top ten hold roughly 27%. Indicated time point: pre-sensitization, week 0. As for treatment: therapeutic diphenylcyclopropenone sensitization with weekly scalp DPC. The authors' total RNA extraction used unfractionated whole blood.

The sample in question was whole blood, obtained in connection with sensitization to the hapten diphenylcyclopropenone (DPC). This chain joins TRBV24-1 and TRBJ2-1; 8 bases match TRBD1. This receptor was obtained from a man aged 45-65 years with alopecia areata. Some clones in this sample may be carry-over from other donors' samples. CDR3 region: CATSGGQGAYNEQFF. The CDR3 DNA reads as TGTGCCACCAGTGGTGGGCAGGGGGCGTACAATGAGCAGTTCTTC.